One sample yielded the 10 T cell receptor beta chains listed below, sequenced in a study of T-cell reconstitution after alpha-beta-depleted transplantation in children. Molecular barcoding with unique molecular identifiers was used for the TCRbeta library. MiXCR, applied by TCRdb to the PCR reads, yields one record per CDR3 protein. The table shows about 300,000 distinct CDR3 sequences, with 10% occurring only once. The starting material was PBMCs, obtained before TCRalphabeta/CD19-depleted stem cell transplant. These receptors came from a boy in the first two years of life with acute myeloid leukemia, due to receive a stem cell transplant.

The chain combines TRBV12-3 or TRBV12-4 with TRBJ2-3; 9 bases are shared with TRBD2. Losses at the gene ends were 5 bases for V and 0 bases for J; bases not matched to a gene: 15. This CDR3 region has 19 residues. The CDR3 reads CASSPRRGGLSRSTDTQYF. The CDR3, as DNA: TGTGCCAGCAGTCCCAGGCGGGGGGGCCTATCTAGGAGCACAGATACGCAGTATTTT.

This clonotype was seen many times. The rearrangement links TRBV7-9 to TRBJ2-7, with 7 bases lining up with TRBD1. J gave up 5 bases and V 2 bases, and 9 bases lay outside the gene matches. Germline loops: CDR1 SEHNR, CDR2 FQNEAQ (reference sequence). The CDR3 runs to 15 residues. The DNA of the CDR3 is TGTGCCAGCAGCTTACCGGGACAGTCAGAAGACGAGCAGTACTTC. Translating gives CASSLPGQSEDEQYF.

The chain combines TRBV9 with TRBJ2-5; 11 nucleotides agree with TRBD2. The ends lost 4 bases at V and 5 bases at J; junction bases unmatched: 13. This CDR3 is 17 amino acids long. Germline values: CDR1 SGDLS, CDR2 YYNGEE. CDR3 in amino acids: CASSPPPSGGPGETQYF. The CDR3 DNA reads TGTGCCAGCAGCCCACCTCCTAGCGGGGGGCCGGGGGAGACCCAGTACTTC.

V and J are TRBV7-6 and TRBJ2-7, with 12 positions matching TRBD2. The CDR3 is 16 residues long. Germline values: CDR1 SGHVS, CDR2 FNYEAQ. V trimming: 1 base; J trimming: 5 bases; junction bases outside the gene matches: 6. DNA for the CDR3: TGTGCCAGCAGCTTAGGAGGACTAGCGGGAACTAACGAGCAGTACTTC. This encodes CASSLGGLAGTNEQYF.

The rearrangement joins TRBV20-1 to TRBJ1-3; D is possibly TRBD1 (6 bases). The CDR3 spans 16 residues. CDR1 and CDR2 from the germline V gene are DFQATT and SNEGSKA (reference sequence). Trimming pared 6 bases from V and 3 bases from J, leaving 21 bases between. Written as DNA, the CDR3 is TGCAGTGCCTTGAAACGGACAGCCATACTTGGAAACACCATATATTTT. It translates to CSALKRTAILGNTIYF.

The table lists this clonotype with many counts. The rearrangement links TRBV28 to TRBJ2-4, with TRBD2 matching 12 bases. CDR3 length: 16 residues. Looked up from germline, CDR1 is MDHEN and CDR2 is SYDVKM. V was clipped by 3 bases and J by 8 bases; unmatched bases: 8. The CDR3 spells CASSFGLAGGPDIQYF. CDR3 in DNA: TGTGCCAGCAGTTTTGGGCTAGCGGGAGGGCCGGACATTCAGTACTTC.

This clonotype was detected ten times or more. V gene TRBV12-3 or TRBV12-4 combines with J gene TRBJ1-1; 10 bases line up with TRBD1. The CDR3 is 13 amino acids. Trimming cost V 4 bases and J 8 bases; bases outside gene matches: 4. CDR3 loop: CASSSRQGAEAFF. DNA for the CDR3: TGTGCCAGCAGTTCACGACAGGGGGCCGAAGCTTTCTTT.

This clonotype came up many times. CDR3 sequence: CASTLGDAGELFF. The CDR3 DNA reads TGTGCCAGCACCCTGGGCGATGCCGGGGAGCTGTTTTTT. The chain employs TRBV28 and TRBJ2-2; no reliable D call. Germline-derived CDR1 and CDR2 are MDHEN and SYDVKM. This CDR3 contains 13 residues. V shed 7 bases and J shed 6 bases, with 12 bases lying between them.

This clonotype was detected only a few times. V is TRBV12-3 or TRBV12-4 and J is TRBJ2-7; D possibly uses TRBD1 or TRBD2 (5 bases each). V was pared by 0 bases and J by 4 bases, with 16 bases between. This CDR3 comprises 16 residues. This CDR3 is CASSLAGDRSGYEQYF. The CDR3 nucleotides read TGTGCCAGCAGTTTAGCAGGGGACCGCTCAGGTTACGAGCAGTACTTC.

The chain joins TRBV29-1 to TRBJ2-5; 7 nucleotides match TRBD1. Germline CDR1 and CDR2: SQVTM and ANQGSEA. The CDR3 spans 13 residues. Trimming removed 6 bases from V and 4 bases from J; junction bases left unmatched: 8. The CDR3 protein is CSVRLTGIETQYF. In nucleotides, the CDR3 is TGCAGCGTCCGCCTGACAGGGATAGAGACCCAGTACTTC.